The entry that follows covers one TCR beta chain sequence. The sample originates from a study of blood T cell repertoires in COVID-19. At the level of the study: COVID-19 samples collected from the United States, Italy and Spain covered acute and convalescent phases. The analysed material was cDNA or gDNA that came from T cells, B-cell-depleted T cells, or PBMCs.

Original processing methods: Using reference gene primer amplification, nucleated cell counts were estimated. Sequencing was performed with immunoSEQ multiplex PCR; in TCRdb, only in-frame clones are kept and a portion is missing. V, J and clone size are taken as reported in that table, and D and trimming were inferred from the DNA itself. This sample carries around 200,000 clones, around 87% of them seen once, and the ten largest clones take 2.5%. Sequenced: peripheral blood. The TCR originated in a man between 40 and 49 years old with active or convalescent COVID-19.

This CDR3 is CASSLTGGHEKLFF. The CDR3 DNA sequence: TGCGCCAGCAGCCTGACAGGGGGCCATGAAAAACTGTTTTTT. This chain joins TRBV5-1 and TRBJ1-4, with TRBD1 identical over 10 bases. The CDR3 runs to 14 residues. Germline loops: CDR1 SGHRS, CDR2 YFSETQ. With V trimmed by 4 bases and J by 6 bases, 3 bases remained unmatched.